This TCR beta chain was sequenced for a study of blood T cell repertoires in COVID-19. Study in general: Specimens from acute and convalescent COVID-19 originated in the United States, Italy and Spain. T cells, B-cell-depleted T cells, or PBMCs provided the cDNA or gDNA that served as material.

In its sample, this clone was seen once. Authors' processing steps: Reference gene primer amplification in the assay estimated nucleated cell counts. Sequencing was performed with immunoSEQ multiplex PCR; in TCRdb, only in-frame clones are kept and a portion is missing. V and J calls and clone size come straight from that table; D and trimming were deduced from the DNA. The profile covers roughly 130,000 clones, with about 89% appearing a single time and approximately 4% taken by the ten largest. This TCR was sampled from a woman aged 55-70 years with acute or convalescent COVID-19. The sequencing sample was made of peripheral blood.

The chain's CDR3 is CASSGLGQGVDEQFF. DNA of the CDR3: TGTGCCAGCTCAGGCCTGGGACAGGGGGTCGATGAGCAGTTCTTC. The chain recombines TRBV18 with TRBJ2-1; 11 bases agree with TRBD1. J lost 8 bases, V lost 5 bases, and 8 bases had no gene match. The CDR3 is 15 residues long. Per the germline V gene, CDR1 is KGHSH and CDR2 is LQKENI. Based on the CDR3 plus reference TRBV18 and TRBJ2-1, the full variable domain is NAGVMQNPRHLVRRRGQEARLRCSPMKGHSHVYWYRQLPEEGLKFMVYLQKENIIDESGMPKERFSAEFPKEGPSILRIQQVVRGDSAAYFCASSGLGQGVDEQFFGPGTRLTVL.